This T cell receptor beta chain was captured in a study of blood T cell repertoires in COVID-19. At the level of the study: Researchers got acute and convalescent COVID-19 samples from the United States, Italy and Spain.

This CDR3 is 12 amino acids long. The V end was cut by 0 bases, the J end by 6 bases, with 8 bases between. Germline-derived CDR1 and CDR2 are GTSNPN and SVGIG (reference sequence). Under the authors' procedure: Amplified reference gene primers provided the basis for estimating nucleated cell counts. Using immunoSEQ multiplex PCR, the repertoire was profiled, and TCRdb retains in-frame clones only, with some absent. From that table come the V and J calls and clone size; the DNA was used to work out D and trimming. Counted here are some 200,000 clones, roughly 82% occurring once; the ten biggest clones make up about 5%.

The clonotype was recovered from a woman aged 60-70 years with acute COVID-19. The sequenced material came from PBMCs or T cells enriched from blood (not recorded which). The chain couples TRBV30 to TRBJ1-1; no definite D call. The CDR3 DNA reads TGTGCCTGGAGTGTAAATTTATCTGAAGCTTTCTTT. It specifies CAWSVNLSEAFF.